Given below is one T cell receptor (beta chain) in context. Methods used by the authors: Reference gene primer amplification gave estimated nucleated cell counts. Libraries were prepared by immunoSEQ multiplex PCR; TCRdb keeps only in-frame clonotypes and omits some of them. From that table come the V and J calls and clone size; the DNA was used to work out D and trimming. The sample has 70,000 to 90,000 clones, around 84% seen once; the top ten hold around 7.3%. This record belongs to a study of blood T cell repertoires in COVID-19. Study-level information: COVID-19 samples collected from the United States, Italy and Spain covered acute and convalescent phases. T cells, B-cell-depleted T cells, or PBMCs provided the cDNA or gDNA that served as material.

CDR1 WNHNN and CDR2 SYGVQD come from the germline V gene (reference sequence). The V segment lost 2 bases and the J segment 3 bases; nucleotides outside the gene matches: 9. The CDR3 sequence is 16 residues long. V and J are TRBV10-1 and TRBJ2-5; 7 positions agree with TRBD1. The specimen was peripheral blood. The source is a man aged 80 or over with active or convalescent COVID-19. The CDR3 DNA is TGCGCCAGCAGTGAGACCAGACAGGGAGCGAAAGAGACCCAGTACTTC. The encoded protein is CASSETRQGAKETQYF.